The next 4 T cell receptor beta chains were all read from a single sample in a study of Ad26.COV2.S vaccination and SARS-CoV-2 variants. Sequencing used immunoSEQ multiplex PCR; TCRdb keeps in-frame clones, though not all of them. The sample lists hundreds of thousands of clones, around 90% seen once, with about 3.8% in the top ten. Here the sequenced sample was peripheral blood, taken after recovery from COVID-19. All receptors derive from a human donor who had recovered from COVID-19.

The V gene is TRBV10-3, the J gene TRBJ1-1, with 7 bases aligning to TRBD1. CDR3 length equals 13 residues. CDR1 ENHRY and CDR2 SYGVKD come from the germline V gene. V was pared by 5 bases and J by 3 bases, with 3 bases of the junction left unmatched. CDR3 sequence (DNA): TGTGCCATCAGTCGGGACAGTTACACTGAAGCTTTCTTT. This gives the protein CAISRDSYTEAFF.

This chain joins TRBV6-5 and TRBJ2-7; D is perhaps TRBD1 (5 bases). V was pared by 8 bases and J by 6 bases, with 11 bases between. The germline CDR1 and CDR2 sequences are MNHEY and SVGAGI. This CDR3 is 11 amino acids long. The CDR3 DNA reads as TGTGCCAGCCAAAGGGGTAGCGAGCAGTACTTC. Encoded protein: CASQRGSEQYF.

This chain connects TRBV27 to TRBJ2-3; D not certain. Trimming shortened V by 3 bases and J by 7 bases, and 17 bases separated the two germline ends. There are 15 residues in the CDR3. The germline gives CDR1 MNHEY, CDR2 SMNVEV (reference sequence). The CDR3 DNA reads TGTGCCAGCAGTTTTAAGGCTGGGCCCACGTATACGCAGTATTTT. Protein product: CASSFKAGPTYTQYF.

The rearrangement links TRBV18 to TRBJ1-1, with 10 bases that match TRBD1. Germline CDR1 is KGHSH and CDR2 is LQKENI. After removal of 6 bases from V and 6 bases from J, the junction contained 4 bases not matched to a gene. The CDR3 loop spans 13 amino acids. The CDR3 loop reads CASSWTGGSEAFF. The CDR3, as DNA: TGTGCCAGCTCGTGGACAGGGGGATCTGAAGCTTTCTTT.